This passage covers 9 T cell receptor beta chains from one sample sequenced in a study of T cell changes during pregnancy in multiple sclerosis. The repertoire was sequenced with immunoSEQ multiplex PCR; TCRdb's copy has only in-frame clones and lacks some. The table records around 60,000 clones, approximately 92% of them present only once. The specimen comprised peripheral blood, sampled in the second trimester of pregnancy. Receptors originate from a female donor in good health, enrolled as a control in a pregnancy study.

The CDR3 spells CASSPNPGQGAGAFF. The CDR3 nucleotides are TGTGCCAGCAGCCCAAACCCGGGACAGGGGGCTGGAGCTTTCTTT. This chain links TRBV5-6 with TRBJ1-1; 12 bases line up with TRBD1. After removal of 4 bases from V and 10 bases from J, the junction contained 11 bases not matched to a gene. The V gene's germline CDR1 is SGHDT and CDR2 YYEEEE. CDR3 length: 15 amino acids.

The genes are TRBV7-2 and TRBJ2-7, with D possibly being TRBD2 (6 bases). Deletions cut 3 bases from V and 4 bases from J, with 13 bases between. The germline CDR1 and CDR2 sequences are SGHTA and FQGNSA. This CDR3 comprises 14 residues. CDR3 region: CASSFGGGGYEQYF. The CDR3 DNA reads TGTGCCAGCAGCTTTGGGGGAGGTGGGTACGAGCAGTACTTC.

The chain employs TRBV28 and TRBJ2-5; possibly TRBD1 for D (6 bases). The germline gives CDR1 MDHEN, CDR2 SYDVKM. The V end was cut by 7 bases, the J end by 4 bases, with 16 bases between. The CDR3 sequence is 14 residues long. CDR3 loop: CASTTPQGGETQYF. The CDR3 nucleotides read TGTGCCAGCACCACTCCCCAAGGGGGAGAGACCCAGTACTTC.

CDR3 protein: CAIGSRESDGYTF. In nucleotides, the CDR3 is TGTGCCATCGGCTCGAGGGAATCCGATGGCTACACCTTC. This chain connects TRBV10-3 to TRBJ1-2; unclear D gene. V was shortened by 8 bases and J by 6 bases, with 16 bases between the two germline ends. Germline CDR1 ENHRY, CDR2 SYGVKD. The CDR3 totals 13 residues.

Only one count was recorded for this clone. The V call is TRBV29-1, the J call TRBJ2-1, with 9 bases that match TRBD1. The ends lost 6 bases at V and 7 bases at J; junction bases unmatched: 10. CDR3 length: 14 residues. Germline CDR1 and CDR2: SQVTM and ANQGSEA. The DNA for the CDR3 is TGCAGCGTCGAACCGGGACAGGGCAGGAATGAGCAGTTCTTC. It is translated as CSVEPGQGRNEQFF.

The chain recombines TRBV2 with TRBJ2-7, with 9 bases fitting TRBD2. The germline CDR1 and CDR2 sequences are SNHLY and FYNNEI. CDR3 length equals 14 residues. The J segment lost 0 bases and the V segment lost 4 bases, leaving 1 base of the junction unmatched. For the CDR3, the DNA is TGTGCCAGCAGTGGGACTAGCGCCTCCTACGAGCAGTACTTC. Translated: CASSGTSASYEQYF.

The chain links TRBV28 to TRBJ1-2; tentatively, D is TRBD1 (5 bases). The length of the CDR3 is 16 residues. Germline V gene data show CDR1 as MDHEN and CDR2 as SYDVKM. The germline V and J ends were trimmed by 3 bases and 0 bases, with 14 bases remaining between them. As DNA, the CDR3 is TGTGCCAGCAGTTTTGGAGGGGCTCCAGCTAACTATGGCTACACCTTC. Its protein product is CASSFGGAPANYGYTF.

The chain couples TRBV5-1 to TRBJ1-5, with D unclear. This CDR3 is 15 amino acids long. Germline CDR1 is SGHRS and CDR2 is YFSETQ. The V gene lost 0 bases and the J gene lost 4 bases, with 11 bases spanning the gap. Written as DNA, the CDR3 is TGCGCCAGCAGCTTGGAGGCAGGTCCGAATCAGCCCCAGCATTTT. Its translation is CASSLEAGPNQPQHF.

The V call is TRBV28, the J call TRBJ2-2, with TRBD2 identical over 8 bases. V lost 2 bases, J lost 8 bases, and 4 bases stayed unmatched. Germline values: CDR1 MDHEN, CDR2 SYDVKM. CDR3 length equals 14 residues. The CDR3 reads CASSLSGRGGELFF. CDR3 sequence (DNA): TGTGCCAGCAGTTTAAGCGGGAGAGGAGGGGAGCTGTTTTTT.